The 20 T cell receptor beta chains below come from one sample, sequenced in a study of vaccination effects on CD4 cells after COVID-19. TCRdb's copy holds only in-frame clones and misses some; the assay was immunoSEQ multiplex PCR. The sample holds under 70,000 clones, over 70% seen once. Their antigen targets remain unknown. Using viral peptide pools, the ViraFEST assay grew out antigen-specific CD4+ T cells prior to sequencing. Culture proceeded for approximately 9 days, and CD4+ T cells were then isolated. No vaccinee had earlier SARS-CoV-2 infection, and nucleocapsid antibodies were negative. This specimen was CD4+ T cells from PBMCs cultured with HCoV-OC43 spike peptides, taken before COVID-19 vaccination. The sample's subset: HCoV-OC43 spike overlapping peptide pool stimulation. The receptors shown here come from a human donor who received a COVID-19 vaccine.

The rearrangement uses TRBV27 and TRBJ2-2; D is perhaps TRBD2 (6 bases). CDR3 length equals 18 residues. Germline V gene sequence: CDR1 MNHEY, CDR2 SMNVEV (reference sequence). V gave up 0 bases and J gave up 0 bases, with 14 bases separating them. This chain's CDR3 is CASSLSIVGGANTGELFF. The CDR3 nucleotides are TGTGCCAGCAGTTTATCGATTGTTGGCGGGGCGAACACCGGGGAGCTGTTTTTT.

The sample holds a few counts of this clone. The chain joins TRBV7-2 to TRBJ1-3, with 8 positions matching TRBD1. Germline loops: CDR1 SGHTA, CDR2 FQGNSA. V lost 2 bases to trimming and J lost 4 bases; unmatched junction nucleotides: 7. The CDR3 consists of 16 residues. CDR3 loop: CASSLYETGGGNTIYF. In DNA, the CDR3 is TGTGCCAGCAGCTTATACGAAACAGGGGGAGGAAACACCATATATTTT.

The chain is built from TRBV4-2 and TRBJ2-5, with D unclear. The CDR3 runs 14 residues. Germline V lookup: CDR1 LGHNA, CDR2 YNFKEQ. V was shortened by 5 bases and J by 2 bases, with 12 bases between the two germline ends. The CDR3 nucleotides are TGTGCCAGCAGCGTCCCAGGTTCGCAAGAGACCCAGTACTTC. This gives the protein CASSVPGSQETQYF.

The rearrangement links TRBV19 to TRBJ1-1; D is unresolved. Per the germline V gene, CDR1 is LNHDA and CDR2 is SQIVND (reference sequence). Trimming pared 2 bases from V and 1 base from J, leaving 8 bases between. The CDR3 contains 14 residues. The CDR3: CASSILWGNTEAFF. CDR3 DNA sequence: TGTGCCAGTAGTATACTATGGGGGAACACTGAAGCTTTCTTT.

The rearrangement links TRBV7-2 to TRBJ1-2, with 9 bases that match TRBD1. From germline, CDR1 is SGHTA and CDR2 FQGNSA. This CDR3 comprises 13 residues. The J segment lost 4 bases and the V segment lost 6 bases, leaving 3 bases of the junction unmatched. CDR3 DNA sequence: TGTGCCAGCAGTCTGACAGGGGGCTATGGCTACACCTTC. Translation gives CASSLTGGYGYTF.

CDR3: CASSYSRRNTEAFF. The DNA of the CDR3 is TGTGCCAGCAGTTACTCGAGAAGAAACACTGAAGCTTTCTTT. The J gene is TRBJ1-1, the V gene TRBV6-2 or TRBV6-3; D gene uncertain. With 0 bases removed from V and 2 bases from J, the gap between germline ends came to 7 bases. The CDR3 is 14 amino acids. CDR1 is MNHEY, CDR2 SVGEGT, per germline.

This rearrangement joins TRBV2 to TRBJ1-6, with D uncertain. This CDR3 is 16 amino acids long. Germline CDR1 SNHLY, CDR2 FYNNEI. V was cut by 6 bases and J by 8 bases, with 20 bases left in between. The CDR3 here is CASRTRHSNKDSPLHF. The CDR3 DNA is TGTGCCAGCAGGACCCGACACTCGAATAAGGATTCACCCCTCCACTTT.

This clone came up once. V and J are TRBV20-1 and TRBJ2-1; D remains ambiguous. Germline V gene sequence: CDR1 DFQATT, CDR2 SNEGSKA (reference sequence). CDR3 length: 11 amino acids. V was cut by 1 base and J by 9 bases, with 7 bases left in between. The CDR3 spells CSARGQIEQFF. CDR3 in DNA: TGCAGTGCTAGAGGGCAGATTGAGCAGTTCTTC.

The rearrangement uses TRBV15 and TRBJ2-7; maybe TRBD1 (6 bases). The V end lost 0 bases, the J end lost 0 bases, and 9 bases lay between the germline ends. The CDR3 sequence is 15 residues long. Per the germline V gene, CDR1 is LNHNV and CDR2 is YYDKDF (reference sequence). In nucleotides, the CDR3 is TGTGCCACCAGCAGAGACAGGGGAGCCTCCTACGAGCAGTACGTC. Translating gives CATSRDRGASYEQYV.

The rearrangement joins TRBV28 to TRBJ1-2; D is uncertain. Trimming pared 5 bases from V and 0 bases from J, leaving 7 bases between. Germline lookup yields CDR1 MDHEN and CDR2 SYDVKM. The CDR3 covers 13 residues. CDR3 loop: CASSENPNYGYTF. CDR3 DNA: TGTGCCAGCAGTGAGAACCCTAACTATGGCTACACCTTC.

The CDR3 DNA follows: TGTGCCAGTCGACTAGCGGGGAGTGGAAATACGCAGTATTTT. It codes for CASRLAGSGNTQYF. The J gene is TRBJ2-3, the V gene TRBV6-5, with 11 bases aligning to TRBD2. J was trimmed by 7 bases and V by 9 bases; bases with no gene match: 9. Germline-derived CDR1 and CDR2 are MNHEY and SVGAGI. The CDR3 covers 14 residues.

This clone has only a few counts. The chain uses TRBV7-2 and TRBJ2-7; 8 bases line up with TRBD1. V lost 3 bases, J lost 4 bases, and 8 bases stayed unmatched. The CDR3 length is 15 residues. Germline assignment: CDR1 SGHTA and CDR2 FQGNSA. CDR3 bases: TGTGCCAGCAGCTTGAAAGGACAGGGTCTTTACGAGCAGTACGTC. This codes for CASSLKGQGLYEQYV.

The rearrangement uses TRBV14 and TRBJ2-5; D remains ambiguous. Trimming removed 3 bases at V and 5 bases at J, with 7 bases between. The CDR3 has 12 residues. CDR1 is SGHDN, CDR2 FVKESK, per germline. For the CDR3, the DNA is TGTGCCAGCAGCCACTTCGGGGAGACCCAGTACTTC. Protein: CASSHFGETQYF.

The chain carries TRBV5-1 and TRBJ2-5; D not certain. Trimming removed 0 bases from V and 9 bases from J, with 15 bases in between. The CDR3 length is 14 residues. From germline, CDR1 is SGHRS and CDR2 YFSETQ. Here the CDR3 reads CASSLDTDVQSQYF. DNA of the CDR3: TGCGCCAGCAGCTTGGATACGGACGTTCAGTCCCAGTACTTC.

This clone was counted once. The chain has TRBV24-1 and TRBJ1-1; 7 bases are shared with TRBD1. Germline assignment: CDR1 KGHDR and CDR2 SFDVKD. Germline trimming cut 6 bases from V and 8 bases from J; bases unmatched to any gene: 2. CDR3 length: 11 residues. The CDR3 DNA sequence: TGTGCCACCAGTCGACAGGGCGAAGCTTTCTTT. Its protein is CATSRQGEAFF.

This clone was seen a handful of times. CDR3 region: CASSAWRELFF. The CDR3, as DNA: TGTGCCAGCAGTGCCTGGCGGGAGCTGTTTTTT. V gene TRBV2 combines with J gene TRBJ2-2; D gene unclear. CDR1 SNHLY and CDR2 FYNNEI come from the germline V gene. Trimming removed 4 bases from V and 9 bases from J, with 6 bases in between. This CDR3 has 11 amino acids.

In this sample, this clone turned up a few times. The J gene is TRBJ1-1, the V gene TRBV4-1; D is undetermined. Trimming took 2 bases from V and 1 from J, leaving 11 bases between them. CDR3 length: 15 residues. Per the germline V gene, CDR1 is MGHRA and CDR2 is YSYEKL. The CDR3 DNA reads as TGCGCCAGCAGCCAAAACGGCGGACCGAACACTGAAGCTTTCTTT. This codes for CASSQNGGPNTEAFF.

The rearrangement links TRBV18 to TRBJ2-4; 11 bases agree with TRBD1. The CDR3 covers 15 residues. Germline lookup yields CDR1 KGHSH and CDR2 LQKENI. J lost 9 bases, V lost 1 base, and 5 bases had no gene match. The CDR3 spells CASSPLDRGPLIQYF. CDR3 nucleotide sequence: TGTGCCAGCTCACCACTGGACAGGGGGCCTCTCATTCAGTACTTC.

CDR3 nucleotide sequence: TGCGCCAGCAGCCAGCCCGACAGGGGTTTACAAGGTGTGGTTTACAATGAGCAGTTCTTC. This translates into CASSQPDRGLQGVVYNEQFF. The chain combines TRBV4-1 with TRBJ2-1; TRBD1 matches 8 bases. Germline V gene lookup returns CDR1 MGHRA and CDR2 YSYEKL. The ends lost 3 bases at V and 4 bases at J; junction bases unmatched: 20. This CDR3 has 20 residues.

This clone was seen only once. CDR3 amino acids: CASSQDGVAGSFTDTQYF. In DNA, the CDR3 is TGCGCCAGCAGCCAAGACGGGGTAGCGGGAAGTTTCACAGATACGCAGTATTTT. The chain employs TRBV4-1 and TRBJ2-3, with 8 bases aligning to TRBD2. V was clipped by 0 bases and J by 2 bases; unmatched bases: 10. The CDR3 contains 18 residues. Germline assignment: CDR1 MGHRA and CDR2 YSYEKL.